This T cell receptor (beta chain) was recorded in a study of blood T cell repertoires in COVID-19. Across the study: The analysed material was cDNA or gDNA that came from T cells, B-cell-depleted T cells, or PBMCs.

The CDR3 contains 13 residues. The V gene lost 7 bases and the J gene lost 2 bases, with 14 bases spanning the gap. CDR1 and CDR2 (germline): SQVTM, ANQGSEA. Produced via immunoSEQ multiplex PCR; TCRdb's table is partial and in-frame only. The sample consists of some 190,000 clones, roughly 80% of them appearing once. This rearrangement joins TRBV29-1 to TRBJ1-1; D gene ambiguous. This receptor was taken from a human donor in a cohort sampled during active COVID-19. The sample consisted of peripheral blood. Written as DNA, the CDR3 is TGCAGCGCCCTCTGGCAAAGAAACACTGAAGCTTTCTTT. Its protein is CSALWQRNTEAFF.